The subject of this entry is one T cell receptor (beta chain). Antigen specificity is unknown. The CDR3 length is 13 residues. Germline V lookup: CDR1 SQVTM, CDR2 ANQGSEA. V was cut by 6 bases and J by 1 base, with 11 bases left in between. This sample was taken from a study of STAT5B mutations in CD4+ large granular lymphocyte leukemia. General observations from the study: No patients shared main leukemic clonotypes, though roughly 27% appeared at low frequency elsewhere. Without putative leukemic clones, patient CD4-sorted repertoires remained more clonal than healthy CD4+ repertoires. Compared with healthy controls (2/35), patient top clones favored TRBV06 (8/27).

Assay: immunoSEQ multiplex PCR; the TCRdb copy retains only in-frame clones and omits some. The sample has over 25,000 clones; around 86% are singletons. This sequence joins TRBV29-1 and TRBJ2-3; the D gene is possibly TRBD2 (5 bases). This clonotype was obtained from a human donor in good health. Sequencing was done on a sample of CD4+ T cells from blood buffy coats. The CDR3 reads CSVRDFGTDTQYF. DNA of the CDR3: TGCAGCGTACGGGATTTTGGCACAGATACGCAGTATTTT.